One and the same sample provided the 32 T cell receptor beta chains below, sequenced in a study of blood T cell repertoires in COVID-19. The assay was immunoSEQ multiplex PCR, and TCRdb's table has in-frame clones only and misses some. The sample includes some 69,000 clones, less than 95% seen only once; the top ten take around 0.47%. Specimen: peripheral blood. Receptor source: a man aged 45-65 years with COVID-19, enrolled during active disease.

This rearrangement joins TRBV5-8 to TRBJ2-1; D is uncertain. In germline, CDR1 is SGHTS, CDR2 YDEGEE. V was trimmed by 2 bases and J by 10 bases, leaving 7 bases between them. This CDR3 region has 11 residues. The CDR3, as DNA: TGTGCCAGCAGCTTAAACTGGGAGCAGTTCTTC. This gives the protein CASSLNWEQFF.

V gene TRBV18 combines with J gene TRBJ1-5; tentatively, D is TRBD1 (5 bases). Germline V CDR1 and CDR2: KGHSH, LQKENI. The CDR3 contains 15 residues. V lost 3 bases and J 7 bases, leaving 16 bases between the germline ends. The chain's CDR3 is CASSPSPQGRQPQHF. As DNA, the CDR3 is TGTGCCAGCTCACCCTCCCCCCAGGGAAGGCAGCCCCAGCATTTT.

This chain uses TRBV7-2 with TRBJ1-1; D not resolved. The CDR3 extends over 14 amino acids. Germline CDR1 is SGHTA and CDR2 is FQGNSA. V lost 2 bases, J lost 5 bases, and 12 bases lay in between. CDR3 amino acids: CASSLRSPRTEAFF. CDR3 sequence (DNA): TGTGCCAGCAGCTTACGGTCCCCTAGAACTGAAGCTTTCTTT.

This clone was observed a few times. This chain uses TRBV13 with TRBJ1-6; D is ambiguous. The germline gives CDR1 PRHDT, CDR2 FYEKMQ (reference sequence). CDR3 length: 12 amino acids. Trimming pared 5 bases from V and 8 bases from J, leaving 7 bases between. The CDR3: CASSRRDSPLHF. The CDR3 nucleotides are TGTGCCAGCAGCCGCCGGGATTCACCCCTCCACTTT.

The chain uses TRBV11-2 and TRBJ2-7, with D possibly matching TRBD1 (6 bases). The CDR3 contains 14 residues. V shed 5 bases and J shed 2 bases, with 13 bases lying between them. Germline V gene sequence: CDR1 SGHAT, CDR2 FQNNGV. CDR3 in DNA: TGTGCCAGCAGCCGGACAGCTACCGCCTACGAGCAGTACTTC. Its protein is CASSRTATAYEQYF.

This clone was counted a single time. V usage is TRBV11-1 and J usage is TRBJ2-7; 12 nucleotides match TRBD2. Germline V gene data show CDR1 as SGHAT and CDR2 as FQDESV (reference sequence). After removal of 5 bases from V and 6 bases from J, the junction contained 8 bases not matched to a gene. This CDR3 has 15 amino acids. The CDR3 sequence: CASSAAPSGRVEQYF. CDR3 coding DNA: TGTGCCAGCAGCGCAGCCCCTAGCGGGAGGGTCGAGCAGTACTTC.

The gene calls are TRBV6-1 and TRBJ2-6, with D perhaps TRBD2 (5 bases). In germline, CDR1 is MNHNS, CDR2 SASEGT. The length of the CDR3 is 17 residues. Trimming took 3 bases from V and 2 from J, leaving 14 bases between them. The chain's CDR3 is CASSDWRLRPGANVLTF. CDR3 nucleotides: TGTGCCAGCAGTGACTGGAGGCTACGTCCTGGGGCCAACGTCCTGACTTTC.

The CDR3 loop reads CASSTGTANTEAFF. In DNA, the CDR3 is TGCGCCAGCAGTACCGGGACAGCTAACACTGAAGCTTTCTTT. The chain employs TRBV5-1 and TRBJ1-1; TRBD1 aligns across 7 bases. There are 14 residues in the CDR3. CDR1 SGHRS and CDR2 YFSETQ come from the germline V gene. The trim removed 5 bases at V and 2 bases at J, leaving 6 bases unmatched.

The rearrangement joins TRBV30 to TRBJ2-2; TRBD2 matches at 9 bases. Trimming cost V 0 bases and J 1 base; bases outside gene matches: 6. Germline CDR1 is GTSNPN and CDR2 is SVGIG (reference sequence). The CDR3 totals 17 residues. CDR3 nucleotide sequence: TGTGCCTGGAGTGTACTTGGACTAGCGATGAACACCGGGGAGCTGTTTTTT. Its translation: CAWSVLGLAMNTGELFF.

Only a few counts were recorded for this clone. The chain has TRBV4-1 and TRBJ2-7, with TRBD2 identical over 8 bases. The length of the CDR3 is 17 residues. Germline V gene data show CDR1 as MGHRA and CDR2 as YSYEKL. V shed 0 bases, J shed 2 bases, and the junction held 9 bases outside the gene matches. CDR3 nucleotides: TGCGCCAGCAGCCAAGATGCGGGGGGACTCCTTCCCTACGAGCAGTACTTC. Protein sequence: CASSQDAGGLLPYEQYF.

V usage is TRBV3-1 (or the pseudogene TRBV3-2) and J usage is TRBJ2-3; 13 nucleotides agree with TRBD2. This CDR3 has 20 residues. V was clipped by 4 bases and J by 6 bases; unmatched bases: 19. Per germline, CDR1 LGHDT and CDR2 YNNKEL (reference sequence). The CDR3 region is CASSRLRPGLAGSGGDTQYF. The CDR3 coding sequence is TGTGCCAGCAGCCGACTACGCCCGGGACTAGCGGGATCGGGCGGGGATACGCAGTATTTT.

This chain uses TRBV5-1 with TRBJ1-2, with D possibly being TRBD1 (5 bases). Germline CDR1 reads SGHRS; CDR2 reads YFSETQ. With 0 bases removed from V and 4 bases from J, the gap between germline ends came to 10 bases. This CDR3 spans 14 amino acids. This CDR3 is CASSLEGVGYGYTF. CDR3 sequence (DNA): TGCGCCAGCAGCTTGGAAGGGGTTGGCTATGGCTACACCTTC.

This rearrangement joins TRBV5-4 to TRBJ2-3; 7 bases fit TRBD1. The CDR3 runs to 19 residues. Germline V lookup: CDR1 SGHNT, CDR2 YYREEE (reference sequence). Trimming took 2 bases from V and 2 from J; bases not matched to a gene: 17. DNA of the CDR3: TGTGCCAGCAGCTTTGGAACGAGCAGGGGGTTCGGCCTCACAGATACGCAGTATTTT. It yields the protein CASSFGTSRGFGLTDTQYF.

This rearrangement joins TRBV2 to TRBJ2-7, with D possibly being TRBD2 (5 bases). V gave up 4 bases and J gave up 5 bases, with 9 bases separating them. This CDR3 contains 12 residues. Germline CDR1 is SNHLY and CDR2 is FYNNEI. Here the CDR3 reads CASSVTGNEQYF. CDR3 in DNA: TGTGCCAGCAGTGTAACGGGGAACGAGCAGTACTTC.

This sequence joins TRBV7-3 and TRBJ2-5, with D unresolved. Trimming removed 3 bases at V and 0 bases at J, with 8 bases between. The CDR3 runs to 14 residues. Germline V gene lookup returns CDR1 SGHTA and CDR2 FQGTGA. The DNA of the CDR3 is TGTGCCAGCAGCTTTATCAGCGACCAAGAGACCCAGTACTTC. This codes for CASSFISDQETQYF.

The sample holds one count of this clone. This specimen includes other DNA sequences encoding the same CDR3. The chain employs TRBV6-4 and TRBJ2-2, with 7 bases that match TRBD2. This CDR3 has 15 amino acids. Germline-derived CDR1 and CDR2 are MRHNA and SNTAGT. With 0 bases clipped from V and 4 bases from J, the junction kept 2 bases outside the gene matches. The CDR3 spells CASSDSWGGTGELFF. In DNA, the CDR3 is TGTGCCAGCAGTGACTCGTGGGGGGGCACCGGGGAGCTGTTTTTT.

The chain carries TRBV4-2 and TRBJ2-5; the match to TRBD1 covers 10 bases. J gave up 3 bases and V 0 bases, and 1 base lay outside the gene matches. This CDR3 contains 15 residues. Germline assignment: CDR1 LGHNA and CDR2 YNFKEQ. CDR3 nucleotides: TGTGCCAGCAGCCAAGATGGGACAGGGGAAGAGACCCAGTACTTC. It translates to CASSQDGTGEETQYF.

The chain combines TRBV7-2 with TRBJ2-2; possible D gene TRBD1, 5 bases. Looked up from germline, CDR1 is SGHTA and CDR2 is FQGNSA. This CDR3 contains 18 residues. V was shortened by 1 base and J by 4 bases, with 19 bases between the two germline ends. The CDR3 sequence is CASSLVEWWQGSTGELFF. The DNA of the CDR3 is TGTGCCAGCAGCTTAGTAGAGTGGTGGCAGGGCTCCACCGGGGAGCTGTTTTTT.

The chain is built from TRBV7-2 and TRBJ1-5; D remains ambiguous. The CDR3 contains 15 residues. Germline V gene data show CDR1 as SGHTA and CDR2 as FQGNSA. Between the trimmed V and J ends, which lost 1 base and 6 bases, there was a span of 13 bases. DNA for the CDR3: TGTGCCAGCAGCTTAGGCCTGAGGGCCATTCAGCCCCAGCATTTT. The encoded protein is CASSLGLRAIQPQHF. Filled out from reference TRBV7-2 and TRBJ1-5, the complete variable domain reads GAGVSQSPSNKVTEKGKDVELRCDPISGHTALYWYRQSLGQGLEFLIYFQGNSAPDKSGLPSDRFSAERTGGSVSTLTIQRTQQEDSAVYLCASSLGLRAIQPQHFGDGTRLSIL.

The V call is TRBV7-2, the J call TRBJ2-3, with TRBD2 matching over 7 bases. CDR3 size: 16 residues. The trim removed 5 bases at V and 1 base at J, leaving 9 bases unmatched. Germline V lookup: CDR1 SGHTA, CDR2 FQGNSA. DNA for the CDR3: TGTGCCAGCAGCCAACAAAGCGGGACTCGCACAGATACGCAGTATTTT. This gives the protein CASSQQSGTRTDTQYF.

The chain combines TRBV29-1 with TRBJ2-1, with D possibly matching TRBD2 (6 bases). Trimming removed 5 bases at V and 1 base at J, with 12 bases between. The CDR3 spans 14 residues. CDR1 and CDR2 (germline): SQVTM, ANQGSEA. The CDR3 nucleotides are TGCAGCGTTTTGCTAGCGATGTCCTACAATGAGCAGTTCTTC. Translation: CSVLLAMSYNEQFF.

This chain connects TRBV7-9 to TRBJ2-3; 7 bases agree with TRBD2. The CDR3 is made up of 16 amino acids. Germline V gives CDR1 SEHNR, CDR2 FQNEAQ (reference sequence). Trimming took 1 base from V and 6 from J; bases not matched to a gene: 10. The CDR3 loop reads CASSLGGGDPGDTQYF. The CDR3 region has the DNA TGTGCCAGCAGCTTAGGCGGGGGAGACCCCGGGGATACGCAGTATTTT.

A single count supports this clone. CDR3 DNA: TGTGCCAGCTCACCGGGCGGGAGTTTTACCGGGGAGCTGTTTTTT. This codes for CASSPGGSFTGELFF. V gene TRBV18 combines with J gene TRBJ2-2; 7 nucleotides align to TRBD2. J was trimmed by 5 bases and V by 3 bases; bases with no gene match: 6. Germline V gene data show CDR1 as KGHSH and CDR2 as LQKENI. This CDR3 is 15 amino acids long.

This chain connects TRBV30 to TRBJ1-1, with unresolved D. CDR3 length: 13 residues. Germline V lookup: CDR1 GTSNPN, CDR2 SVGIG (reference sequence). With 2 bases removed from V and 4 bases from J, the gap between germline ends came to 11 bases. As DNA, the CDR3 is TGTGCCTGGAGTCTCCAAACCGGCACTGAAGCTTTCTTT. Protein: CAWSLQTGTEAFF. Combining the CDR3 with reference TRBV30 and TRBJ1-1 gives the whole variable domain SQTIHQWPATLVQPVGSPLSLECTVEGTSNPNLYWYRQAAGRGLQLLFYSVGIGQISSEVPQNLSASRPQDRQFILSSKKLLLSDSGFYLCAWSLQTGTEAFFGQGTRLTVV.

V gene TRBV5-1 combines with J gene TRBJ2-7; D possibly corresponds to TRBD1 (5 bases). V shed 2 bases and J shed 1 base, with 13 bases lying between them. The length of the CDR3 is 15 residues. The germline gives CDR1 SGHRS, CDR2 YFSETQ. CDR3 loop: CASSLGQGVSYEQYF. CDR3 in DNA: TGCGCCAGCAGCTTAGGTCAGGGTGTTTCCTACGAGCAGTACTTC.

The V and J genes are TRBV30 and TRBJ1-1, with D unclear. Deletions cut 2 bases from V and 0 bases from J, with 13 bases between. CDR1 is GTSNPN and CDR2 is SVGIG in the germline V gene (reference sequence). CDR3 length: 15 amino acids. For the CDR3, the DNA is TGTGCCTGGAGTCCCACATGGCAGGTGAACACTGAAGCTTTCTTT. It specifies CAWSPTWQVNTEAFF. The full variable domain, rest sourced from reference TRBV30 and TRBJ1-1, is SQTIHQWPATLVQPVGSPLSLECTVEGTSNPNLYWYRQAAGRGLQLLFYSVGIGQISSEVPQNLSASRPQDRQFILSSKKLLLSDSGFYLCAWSPTWQVNTEAFFGQGTRLTVV.

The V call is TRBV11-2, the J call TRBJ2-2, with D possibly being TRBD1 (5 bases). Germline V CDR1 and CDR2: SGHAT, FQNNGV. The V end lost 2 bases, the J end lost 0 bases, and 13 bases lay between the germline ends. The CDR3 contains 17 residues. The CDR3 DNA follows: TGTGCCAGCAGCTTAAGGGGCCTGAGAACGAACACCGGGGAGCTGTTTTTT. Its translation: CASSLRGLRTNTGELFF. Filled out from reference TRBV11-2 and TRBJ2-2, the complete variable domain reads EAGVAQSPRYKIIEKRQSVAFWCNPISGHATLYWYQQILGQGPKLLIQFQNNGVVDDSQLPKDRFSAERLKGVDSTLKIQPAKLEDSAVYLCASSLRGLRTNTGELFFGEGSRLTVL.

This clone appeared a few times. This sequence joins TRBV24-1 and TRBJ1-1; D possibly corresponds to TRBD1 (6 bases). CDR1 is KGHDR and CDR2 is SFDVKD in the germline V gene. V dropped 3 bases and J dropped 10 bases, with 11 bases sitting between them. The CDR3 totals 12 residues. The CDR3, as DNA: TGTGCCACCAGTGATGGGACATCAGGAGCTTTCTTT. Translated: CATSDGTSGAFF.

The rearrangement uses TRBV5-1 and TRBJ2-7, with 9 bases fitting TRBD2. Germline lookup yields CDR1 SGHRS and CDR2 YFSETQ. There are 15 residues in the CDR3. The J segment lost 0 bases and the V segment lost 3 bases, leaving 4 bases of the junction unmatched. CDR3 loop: CASSYLAGASYEQYF. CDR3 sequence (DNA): TGCGCCAGCAGCTACTTAGCGGGAGCCTCCTACGAGCAGTACTTC.

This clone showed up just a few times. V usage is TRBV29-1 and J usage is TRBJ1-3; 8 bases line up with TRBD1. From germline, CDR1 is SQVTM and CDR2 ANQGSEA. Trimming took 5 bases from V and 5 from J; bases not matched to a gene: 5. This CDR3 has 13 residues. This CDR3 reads CSVSTGGRNTIYF. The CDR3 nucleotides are TGCAGCGTTTCAACAGGGGGGCGAAACACCATATATTTT.

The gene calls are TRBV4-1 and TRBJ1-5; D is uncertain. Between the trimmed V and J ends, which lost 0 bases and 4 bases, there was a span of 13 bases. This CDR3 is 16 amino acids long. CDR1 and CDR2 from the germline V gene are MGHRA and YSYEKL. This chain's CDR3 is CASSQDLVRVNQPQHF. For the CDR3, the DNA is TGCGCCAGCAGCCAAGATCTAGTGAGAGTTAATCAGCCCCAGCATTTT.

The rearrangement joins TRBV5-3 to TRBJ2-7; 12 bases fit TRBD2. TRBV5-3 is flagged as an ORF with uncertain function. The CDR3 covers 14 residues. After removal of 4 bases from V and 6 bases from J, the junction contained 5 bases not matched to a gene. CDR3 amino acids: CARSLTSGRGEQYF. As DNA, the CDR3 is TGTGCCAGAAGCCTGACTAGCGGGAGAGGCGAGCAGTACTTC.